Listed below are T cell receptor beta chains from one sample, sequenced in a study of blood T cell repertoires in COVID-19. Libraries were prepared by immunoSEQ multiplex PCR; TCRdb keeps only in-frame clonotypes and omits some of them. The profile covers about 59,000 clones, with around 80% appearing a single time and more than 3% taken by the ten largest. Source material: peripheral blood. The receptor source for this set is a man aged 55 to 69 with acute or convalescent COVID-19. CDR3s include the opening cysteine and the closing phenylalanine or tryptophan. Fields, in order: CDR3 protein, CDR3 DNA, clone size, D gene, V gene, J gene. The D gene is left open where the match is weak. Part of the rows lack a size; the others show once, few, many or a class for expanded clones.

CDR3: CSASYSRWETQYF
DNA: TGCAGTGCTAGTTATTCCCGGTGGGAGACCCAGTACTTC
size: -
D: -
V: TRBV20-1
J: TRBJ2-5

CDR3: CSVEDLGTVVYTF
DNA: TGCAGCGTTGAAGATCTTGGGACAGTTGTTTACACCTTC
size: -
D: TRBD1
V: TRBV29-1
J: TRBJ1-2

CDR3: CAAEGRGEGTQYF
DNA: TGTGCCGCGGAAGGGCGGGGAGAGGGGACCCAGTACTTC
size: few
D: -
V: TRBV3-1/TRBV3-2
J: TRBJ2-5

CDR3: CASSPGQGGNEKLFF
DNA: TGTGCCAGCAGCCCGGGACAGGGTGGTAATGAAAAACTGTTTTTT
size: -
D: TRBD1
V: TRBV3-1/TRBV3-2
J: TRBJ1-4

CDR3: CASSHRGNQPQHF
DNA: TGTGCCAGCAGCCACAGGGGCAATCAGCCCCAGCATTTT
size: -
D: -
V: TRBV3-1/TRBV3-2
J: TRBJ1-5

CDR3: CASSFFLTSGRYYNEQFF
DNA: TGTGCCAGTAGTTTCTTTCTGACTAGCGGGAGGTATTACAATGAGCAGTTCTTC
size: -
D: TRBD2
V: TRBV19
J: TRBJ2-1

CDR3: CASSIPKGRRYYNEQFF
DNA: TGTGCCAGTAGTATCCCTAAAGGGAGGAGGTACTACAATGAGCAGTTCTTC
size: -
D: -
V: TRBV19
J: TRBJ2-1

CDR3: CASRGQGGEQYF
DNA: TGTGCCAGCCGCGGGCAGGGAGGCGAGCAGTACTTC
size: -
D: -
V: TRBV6-6
J: TRBJ2-7

CDR3: CATHWGREAFF
DNA: TGTGCCACCCATTGGGGGAGGGAAGCTTTCTTT
size: many
D: -
V: TRBV6-5
J: TRBJ1-1

CDR3: CASYTGEVLAKNIQYF
DNA: TGTGCCAGCTATACAGGGGAGGTTTTAGCCAAAAACATTCAGTACTTC
size: -
D: -
V: TRBV2
J: TRBJ2-4

CDR3: CASSSRAGNWETQYF
DNA: TGTGCCAGCAGCTCCCGAGCGGGGAACTGGGAGACCCAGTACTTC
size: -
D: TRBD2
V: TRBV3-1/TRBV3-2
J: TRBJ2-5

CDR3: CASSFGSRYSYNSPLHF
DNA: TGTGCCAGCAGCTTTGGGTCGAGGTACTCCTATAATTCACCCCTCCACTTT
size: -
D: -
V: TRBV12-1
J: TRBJ1-6

CDR3: CATKGEVTDTIYF
DNA: TGTGCCACCAAAGGGGAAGTAACGGACACCATATATTTT
size: once
D: -
V: TRBV24-1
J: TRBJ1-3

CDR3: CASSQVREINSPLHF
DNA: TGTGCCAGCAGCCAAGTTCGGGAGATAAATTCACCCCTCCACTTT
size: once
D: -
V: TRBV4-2
J: TRBJ1-6

CDR3: CASSQETGWNQPQHF
DNA: TGTGCCAGCTCACAGGAGACAGGGTGGAATCAGCCCCAGCATTTT
size: -
D: TRBD1
V: TRBV18
J: TRBJ1-5

CDR3: CASSLEVRDIQYF
DNA: TGTGCCAGCAGCTTAGAAGTCAGGGACATTCAGTACTTC
size: -
D: -
V: TRBV7-8
J: TRBJ2-4

CDR3: CASSETGGEGQFF
DNA: TGTGCCAGCAGCGAGACTGGGGGGGAGGGGCAGTTCTTC
size: -
D: TRBD2
V: TRBV3-1/TRBV3-2
J: TRBJ2-1

CDR3: CASSQETAQFF
DNA: TGCGCCAGCAGCCAAGAGACAGCCCAGTTCTTC
size: -
D: -
V: TRBV4-1
J: TRBJ2-1

CDR3: CASSELVTGNYTF
DNA: TGTGCCAGCAGTGAATTAGTCACCGGGAATTACACCTTC
size: -
D: -
V: TRBV25-1
J: TRBJ1-2

CDR3: CASSLVASNYGYTF
DNA: TGTGCCAGCAGCTTGGTGGCCAGTAACTATGGCTACACCTTC
size: -
D: -
V: TRBV5-6
J: TRBJ1-2

CDR3: CASSQGRSNQPQHF
DNA: TGTGCCAGCTCCCAGGGTAGAAGCAATCAGCCCCAGCATTTT
size: -
D: -
V: TRBV18
J: TRBJ1-5

CDR3: CATAQGNGNQPQHF
DNA: TGTGCCACCGCACAGGGGAACGGCAATCAGCCCCAGCATTTT
size: -
D: TRBD1
V: TRBV19
J: TRBJ1-5

CDR3: CASSQDGGFGNQPQHF
DNA: TGCGCCAGCAGCCAAGATGGGGGGTTCGGCAATCAGCCCCAGCATTTT
size: once
D: -
V: TRBV4-1
J: TRBJ1-5

CDR3: CASSRGSEQPQHF
DNA: TGTGCCAGTAGTCGAGGATCAGAACAGCCCCAGCATTTT
size: -
D: -
V: TRBV19
J: TRBJ1-5

CDR3: CASSQGTLYSNQPQHF
DNA: TGTGCCAGCAGCCAAGGGACATTGTATAGCAATCAGCCCCAGCATTTT
size: -
D: -
V: TRBV3-1/TRBV3-2
J: TRBJ1-5

CDR3: CASSPGTEGNNSPLHF
DNA: TGTGCCAGCAGCCCCGGGACAGAGGGTAATAATTCACCCCTCCACTTT
size: -
D: TRBD1
V: TRBV28
J: TRBJ1-6

CDR3: CASSLRLAGDQFF
DNA: TGCGCCAGCAGCCTTCGACTAGCGGGAGATCAGTTCTTC
size: -
D: TRBD2
V: TRBV4-1
J: TRBJ2-1

CDR3: CASSYPLGDTNNQPQHF
DNA: TGTGCCAGCAGTTACCCTTTGGGGGACACCAACAATCAGCCCCAGCATTTT
size: -
D: -
V: TRBV28
J: TRBJ1-5

CDR3: CASSPRVGEQYF
DNA: TGTGCCAGCTCACCCCGGGTGGGCGAGCAGTACTTC
size: once
D: -
V: TRBV18
J: TRBJ2-7

CDR3: CASSQQGNGYTF
DNA: TGTGCCAGTAGTCAACAGGGGAATGGCTACACCTTC
size: few
D: TRBD1
V: TRBV19
J: TRBJ1-2

CDR3: CASSQREGRNEQFF
DNA: TGTGCCAGCAGTCAGCGGGAGGGGCGGAATGAGCAGTTCTTC
size: -
D: TRBD2
V: TRBV28
J: TRBJ2-1

CDR3: CASSLGGGYTF
DNA: TGTGCCAGCAGCTTAGGGGGTGGCTACACCTTC
size: -
D: -
V: TRBV3-1/TRBV3-2
J: TRBJ1-2

CDR3: CASSPGGRLGEKLFF
DNA: TGTGCCAGCAGCCCAGGCGGGAGGCTCGGGGAAAAACTGTTTTTT
size: once
D: -
V: TRBV5-5
J: TRBJ1-4

CDR3: CASSKGQGQFSYNEQFF
DNA: TGTGCCAGCAGCAAGGGACAGGGGCAATTCTCCTACAATGAGCAGTTCTTC
size: once
D: TRBD1
V: TRBV5-4
J: TRBJ2-1

CDR3: CASSSTGEHGYTF
DNA: TGTGCCAGTAGTTCGACAGGGGAACATGGCTACACCTTC
size: -
D: TRBD1
V: TRBV19
J: TRBJ1-2

CDR3: CASSLEVGRNYNEQFF
DNA: TGTGCCAGCAGCTTGGAGGTCGGGAGGAACTACAATGAGCAGTTCTTC
size: -
D: TRBD2
V: TRBV5-4
J: TRBJ2-1

CDR3: CASSSGRPYNEQFF
DNA: TGTGCCAGTAGTAGCGGGAGACCCTACAATGAGCAGTTCTTC
size: -
D: TRBD2
V: TRBV19
J: TRBJ2-1

CDR3: CASSLAGFSTDTQYF
DNA: TGTGCCAGCAGCCTAGCGGGGTTCAGCACAGATACGCAGTATTTT
size: -
D: TRBD2
V: TRBV14
J: TRBJ2-3

CDR3: CASSLGTTFYNEQFF
DNA: TGCGCCAGCAGTCTCGGGACAACCTTCTACAATGAGCAGTTCTTC
size: -
D: -
V: TRBV5-1
J: TRBJ2-1

CDR3: CASMKTSGTNEQFF
DNA: TGTGCCAGCATGAAGACTAGCGGGACCAATGAGCAGTTCTTC
size: -
D: TRBD2
V: TRBV2
J: TRBJ2-1

CDR3: CASSGPGKTNEQFF
DNA: TGTGCCAGCAGTGGGCCCGGGAAGACGAATGAGCAGTTCTTC
size: -
D: -
V: TRBV2
J: TRBJ2-1

CDR3: CASSPTAGTGSFKSGEQFF
DNA: TGTGCCAGCTCACCAACCGCCGGGACAGGTTCATTTAAATCTGGTGAGCAGTTCTTC
size: -
D: TRBD1
V: TRBV18
J: TRBJ2-1

CDR3: CASSPRLDHPINTQYF
DNA: TGTGCCAGCAGCCCACGACTAGACCATCCTATCAATACGCAGTATTTT
size: -
D: -
V: TRBV9
J: TRBJ2-3

CDR3: CASSVGLIDQPQHF
DNA: TGTGCCAGCAGCGTGGGACTGATCGATCAGCCCCAGCATTTT
size: -
D: -
V: TRBV3-1/TRBV3-2
J: TRBJ1-5

CDR3: CATRDRGLYGYTF
DNA: TGTGCCACCCGGGACAGGGGTTTATATGGCTACACCTTC
size: few
D: TRBD1
V: TRBV15
J: TRBJ1-2

CDR3: CASSTGGYSPLHF
DNA: TGTGCCAGCTCCACAGGGGGCTATTCACCCCTCCACTTT
size: -
D: TRBD1
V: TRBV5-6
J: TRBJ1-6

CDR3: CAIREPGLRGEQYF
DNA: TGTGCCATCAGGGAACCGGGACTGAGGGGAGAGCAGTACTTC
size: few
D: -
V: TRBV10-3
J: TRBJ2-7

CDR3: CASSVDSISYEQYF
DNA: TGTGCCAGCAGCGTAGACAGTATCTCCTACGAGCAGTACTTC
size: -
D: -
V: TRBV11-2
J: TRBJ2-7

CDR3: CASSQDELGGTEAFF
DNA: TGTGCCAGCAGCCAAGATGAGTTAGGCGGCACTGAAGCTTTCTTT
size: once
D: -
V: TRBV4-2
J: TRBJ1-1

CDR3: CASNDDRGLSGKKKDTQYF
DNA: TGTGCCAGCAACGATGACAGGGGGCTAAGCGGGAAGAAAAAAGATACGCAGTATTTT
size: -
D: TRBD1
V: TRBV5-8
J: TRBJ2-3

CDR3: CASSAGLGGGELFF
DNA: TGTGCCAGCAGCGCGGGACTAGGAGGTGGGGAGCTGTTTTTT
size: once
D: TRBD2
V: TRBV7-2
J: TRBJ2-2

CDR3: CAISEFSGGTGNEQFF
DNA: TGTGCCATCAGTGAGTTTAGCGGGGGTACGGGTAATGAGCAGTTCTTC
size: -
D: TRBD2
V: TRBV10-3
J: TRBJ2-1

CDR3: CASSVGVDRYYEQYF
DNA: TGTGCCAGCAGCGTAGGTGTGGACAGATACTACGAGCAGTACTTC
size: -
D: -
V: TRBV9
J: TRBJ2-7

CDR3: CASSLATPGTVSWREQYF
DNA: TGTGCCAGCAGCTTAGCAACCCCCGGGACAGTGTCCTGGCGCGAGCAGTACTTC
size: once
D: TRBD1
V: TRBV7-2
J: TRBJ2-7

CDR3: CATSAMGTSGNTGELFF
DNA: TGTGCCACCAGTGCTATGGGGACTAGCGGGAACACCGGGGAGCTGTTTTTT
size: -
D: TRBD2
V: TRBV24-1
J: TRBJ2-2

CDR3: CASSQGAEDEQFF
DNA: TGCGCCAGCAGCCAGGGGGCTGAGGATGAGCAGTTCTTC
size: -
D: TRBD1
V: TRBV10-1
J: TRBJ2-1

CDR3: CASSKVAGQAISYEQYF
DNA: TGTGCCAGCAGCAAAGTCGCCGGACAGGCTATCTCCTACGAGCAGTACTTC
size: few
D: -
V: TRBV21-1
J: TRBJ2-7

CDR3: CASSLERLSNEKLFF
DNA: TGCGCCAGCAGCTTGGAGCGGCTATCTAATGAAAAACTGTTTTTT
size: few
D: -
V: TRBV5-1
J: TRBJ1-4

CDR3: CASSQFDGVSSYEQYF
DNA: TGCGCCAGCAGCCAGTTCGACGGGGTTAGCTCCTACGAGCAGTACTTC
size: once
D: -
V: TRBV4-1
J: TRBJ2-7